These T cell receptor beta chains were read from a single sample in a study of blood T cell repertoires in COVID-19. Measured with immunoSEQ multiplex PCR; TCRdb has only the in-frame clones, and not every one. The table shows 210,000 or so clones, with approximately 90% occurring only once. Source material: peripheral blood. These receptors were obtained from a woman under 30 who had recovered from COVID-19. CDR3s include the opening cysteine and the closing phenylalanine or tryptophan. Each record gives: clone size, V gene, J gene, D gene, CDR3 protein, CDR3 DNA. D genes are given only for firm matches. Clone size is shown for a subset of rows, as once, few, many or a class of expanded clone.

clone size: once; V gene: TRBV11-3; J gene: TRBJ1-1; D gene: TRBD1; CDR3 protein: CASSSSRDRARNTEAFF; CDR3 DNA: TGTGCCAGCAGCTCGTCCCGGGACAGGGCCCGGAACACTGAAGCTTTCTTT
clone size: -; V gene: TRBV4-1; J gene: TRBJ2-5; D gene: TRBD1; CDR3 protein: CASSQPGTDRTQYF; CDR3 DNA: TGCGCCAGCAGCCAACCCGGGACAGACCGGACCCAGTACTTC
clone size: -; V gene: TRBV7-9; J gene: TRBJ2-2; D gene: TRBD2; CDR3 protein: CASGRPAGGLLGELFF; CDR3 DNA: TGTGCCAGCGGCCGACCGGCGGGAGGCCTCCTCGGGGAGCTGTTTTTT
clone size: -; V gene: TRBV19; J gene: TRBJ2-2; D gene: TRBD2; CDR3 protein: CASSMRGLAGGELFF; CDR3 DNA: TGTGCCAGTAGTATGCGGGGACTAGCGGGTGGGGAGCTGTTTTTT
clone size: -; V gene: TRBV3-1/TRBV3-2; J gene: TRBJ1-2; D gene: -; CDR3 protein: CASSQVRGLNYGYTF; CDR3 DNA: TGTGCCAGCAGCCAAGTCAGGGGACTAAACTATGGCTACACCTTC
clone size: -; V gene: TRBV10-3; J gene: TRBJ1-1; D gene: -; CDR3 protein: CAISEGDTRAFF; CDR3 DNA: TGTGCCATCAGTGAGGGGGACACCAGAGCTTTCTTT
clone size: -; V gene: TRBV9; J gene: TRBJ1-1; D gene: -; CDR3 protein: CASSGLSTNTEAFF; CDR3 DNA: TGTGCCAGCAGCGGCCTGAGCACGAACACTGAAGCTTTCTTT
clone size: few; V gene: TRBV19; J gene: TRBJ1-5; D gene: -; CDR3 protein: CASAAREINSNQPQHF; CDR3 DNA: TGTGCCAGTGCCGCCCGGGAAATAAATAGCAATCAGCCCCAGCATTTT
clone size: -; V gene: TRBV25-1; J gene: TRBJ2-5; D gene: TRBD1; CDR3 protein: CASGTGVLRDQETQYF; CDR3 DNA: TGTGCCAGCGGGACAGGGGTTTTACGAGACCAAGAGACCCAGTACTTC
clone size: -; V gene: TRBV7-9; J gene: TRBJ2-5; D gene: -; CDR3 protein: CASSLEGGSQETQYF; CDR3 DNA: TGTGCCAGCAGCTTAGAAGGCGGGTCCCAAGAGACCCAGTACTTC
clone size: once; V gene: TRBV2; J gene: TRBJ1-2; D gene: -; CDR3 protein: CASSATGNGYTF; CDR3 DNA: TGTGCCAGCAGCGCAACAGGGAATGGCTACACCTTC
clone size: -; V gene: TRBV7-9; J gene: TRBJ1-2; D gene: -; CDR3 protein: CASSLGAFRGYTF; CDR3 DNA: TGTGCCAGCAGCTTGGGGGCTTTCCGTGGCTACACCTTC
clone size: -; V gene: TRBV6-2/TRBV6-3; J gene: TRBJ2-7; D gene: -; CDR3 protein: CASSYSIHEQYF; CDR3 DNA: TGTGCCAGCAGCTATTCTATCCACGAGCAGTACTTC
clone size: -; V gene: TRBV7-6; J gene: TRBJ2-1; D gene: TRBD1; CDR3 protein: CASSQGQGQYNEQFF; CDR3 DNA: TGTGCCAGCAGCCAGGGACAGGGCCAGTACAATGAGCAGTTCTTC
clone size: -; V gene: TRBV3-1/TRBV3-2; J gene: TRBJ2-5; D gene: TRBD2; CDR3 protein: CASSRRSGRETQYF; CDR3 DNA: TGTGCCAGCAGCCGACGAAGCGGGAGGGAGACCCAGTACTTC
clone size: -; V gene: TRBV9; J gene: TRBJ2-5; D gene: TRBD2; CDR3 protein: CASSVGASGTLLQETQYF; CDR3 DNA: TGTGCCAGCAGCGTAGGGGCTAGCGGGACCCTCCTCCAAGAGACCCAGTACTTC
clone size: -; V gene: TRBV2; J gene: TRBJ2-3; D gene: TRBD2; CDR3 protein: CASSEQSGTSRSTDTQYF; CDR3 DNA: TGTGCCAGCAGTGAACAGTCGGGGACTAGCCGTAGCACAGATACGCAGTATTTT